This T cell receptor (beta chain) was sequenced during a study of blood T cell repertoires in COVID-19. Looking at the study overall: The origin of the acute and convalescent COVID-19 samples was the United States, Italy and Spain. PBMCs, B-cell-depleted T cells, or T cells provided the cDNA or gDNA that made up the material.

Sequenced by immunoSEQ multiplex PCR; TCRdb stores in-frame clones only, minus some. Among 200,000 to 300,000 clones listed, 88% were seen once. Germline CDR1 and CDR2: SGHTS and YDEGEE. This CDR3 spans 16 amino acids. V lost 1 base and J 2 bases, leaving 16 bases between the germline ends. What was sequenced was peripheral blood. The chain joins TRBV5-8 to TRBJ2-7, with a possible D match to TRBD2 (6 bases). The receptor was derived from a human donor in a cohort sampled during active COVID-19. CDR3 sequence reads: CASSLYAGKDPYEQYF. In DNA, the CDR3 is TGTGCCAGCAGCTTGTACGCGGGAAAAGACCCCTACGAGCAGTACTTC.